Shown below are 26 T cell receptor beta chains from a single sample sequenced in a study of CXCR3-negative and CXCR3-positive naive CD8 T cells. These receptors lack a known antigen. Study-wide findings and caveats: Relative to CXCR3-negative naive cells, CXCR3-positive naive cells had more hydrophobic TRB CDR3s.

The authors made the TRB cDNA libraries by 5' RACE using UMI labels. Each CDR3 protein gets one entry in TCRdb, which reprocessed the 5' RACE reads and gives no DNA. Its listing shows roughly 130,000 distinct CDR3 sequences. The sequenced sample consisted of naive CXCR3+ CD8+ T cells from blood. Sample subset: CD45RO-CCR7+CD27+CD95- naive CD8+ T cells expressing CXCR3 (TNR3+). Source of these receptors: a human donor in good health. Some clones in this sample may be carry-over from other donors' samples.

This chain uses TRBV10-3 with TRBJ2-1. The CDR3 covers 14 residues. The germline gives CDR1 ENHRY, CDR2 SYGVKD. CDR3 protein: CAISHSDNYNEQFF.

The rearrangement joins TRBV7-2 to TRBJ2-3; as DNA is missing, the TRBD1 call by TCRdb cannot be tested. The CDR3 is 14 residues long. Germline lookup yields CDR1 SGHTA and CDR2 FQGNSA. CDR3 in amino acids: CASSPDPGTDTQYF.

The CDR3 sequence is CASSLPLGDQETQYF. The chain uses TRBV7-9 and TRBJ2-5. The CDR3 runs 15 residues. The germline V gene has CDR1 SEHNR and CDR2 FQNEAQ (reference sequence). Full variable domain (missing parts from reference TRBV7-9 and TRBJ2-5): DTGVSQNPRHKITKRGQNVTFRCDPISEHNRLYWYRQTLGQGPEFLTYFQNEAQLEKSRLLSDRFSAERPKGSFSTLEIQRTEQGDSAMYLCASSLPLGDQETQYFGPGTRLLVL.

CDR3 amino acids: CASRGLAGDTGELFF. J is TRBJ2-2 and V is TRBV4-3; absent DNA, TCRdb's TRBD2 call cannot be checked. This CDR3 has 15 residues. Germline V gives CDR1 LGHNA, CDR2 YSLEER.

J is TRBJ2-7 and V is TRBV28. Germline assignment: CDR1 MDHEN and CDR2 SYDVKM. The CDR3 has 13 amino acids. This CDR3 reads CASSRSGWLEQYF. The full variable domain, in which reference TRBV28 and TRBJ2-7 provide the parts outside the CDR3, is DVKVTQSSRYLVKRTGEKVFLECVQDMDHENMFWYRQDPGLGLRLIYFSYDVKMKEKGDIPEGYSVSREKKERFSLILESASTNQTSMYLCASSRSGWLEQYFGPGTRLTVT.

V is TRBV29-1 and J is TRBJ1-2; lacking DNA, the TRBD1 call made by TCRdb goes unchecked. CDR3 length: 14 amino acids. CDR1 and CDR2 from the germline V gene are SQVTM and ANQGSEA. This CDR3 is CSVDRGSPDYGYTF.

This sequence joins TRBV4-3 and TRBJ2-3. The CDR3 has 14 amino acids. Germline lookup yields CDR1 LGHNA and CDR2 YSLEER. CDR3 residues: CASSHEDGADTQYF.

This chain's CDR3 is CASSWTDTDTQYF. The chain combines TRBV12-3 or TRBV12-4 with TRBJ2-3; the D gene TCRdb calls, TRBD1, cannot be checked with no DNA. This CDR3 is built from 13 residues.

This sequence joins TRBV5-4 and TRBJ2-7; the TCRdb call, TRBD1, lacks DNA for checking. This CDR3 has 14 amino acids. Germline CDR1 is SGHNT and CDR2 is YYREEE (reference sequence). CDR3: CASSARDSSYEQYF.

The gene calls are TRBV11-3 and TRBJ1-1. The CDR3 contains 13 residues. Germline V gene data show CDR1 as SGHNT and CDR2 as YENEEA. The chain's CDR3 is CASSFAGNTEAFF. Complete variable domain (other parts from reference TRBV11-3 and TRBJ1-1): EAGVVQSPRYKIIEKKQPVAFWCNPISGHNTLYWYLQNLGQGPELLIRYENEEAVDDSQLPKDRFSAERLKGVDSTLKIQPAELGDSAVYLCASSFAGNTEAFFGQGTRLTVV.

The V call is TRBV9, the J call TRBJ1-5; TCRdb's D call of TRBD1 is untestable without DNA. Germline V gene sequence: CDR1 SGDLS, CDR2 YYNGEE. The CDR3 loop spans 15 amino acids. The CDR3 reads CASSERGYSNQPQHF.

The V call is TRBV25-1, the J call TRBJ2-2; TCRdb returns TRBD1, unconfirmable since there is no DNA. The CDR3 contains 13 residues. Germline-derived CDR1 and CDR2 are MGHDK and SYGVNS. The CDR3 region is CATLTKLTGELFF.

This chain links TRBV6-5 with TRBJ1-2; TCRdb picks TRBD1, but there is no DNA to check that call. The CDR3 is 13 residues long. Looked up from germline, CDR1 is MNHEY and CDR2 is SVGAGI. CDR3 sequence reads: CASSAAGAYGYTF.

The rearrangement links TRBV5-1 to TRBJ2-5; TCRdb proposes TRBD1, but this gene call is untestable without DNA. Germline lookup yields CDR1 SGHRS and CDR2 YFSETQ. This CDR3 region has 14 residues. The CDR3 sequence is CASSLVGGKETQYF. Complete variable domain (other parts from reference TRBV5-1 and TRBJ2-5): KAGVTQTPRYLIKTRGQQVTLSCSPISGHRSVSWYQQTPGQGLQFLFEYFSETQRNKGNFPGRFSGRQFSNSRSEMNVSTLELGDSALYLCASSLVGGKETQYFGPGTRLLVL.

The chain carries TRBV7-9 and TRBJ2-7; TCRdb reports TRBD1, a call that lacks DNA to check it against. The length of the CDR3 is 14 residues. In germline, CDR1 is SEHNR, CDR2 FQNEAQ (reference sequence). CDR3 region: CAGQRSPGAYEQYF.

The chain combines TRBV15 with TRBJ2-3; TCRdb proposes TRBD1, but this gene call is untestable without DNA. This CDR3 has 16 amino acids. CDR1 is LNHNV, CDR2 YYDKDF, per germline (reference sequence). This chain's CDR3 is CATSDPGGASTDTQYF. Based on the CDR3 plus reference TRBV15 and TRBJ2-3, the full variable domain is DAMVIQNPRYQVTQFGKPVTLSCSQTLNHNVMYWYQQKSSQAPKLLFHYYDKDFNNEADTPDNFQSRRPNTSFCFLDIRSPGLGDTAMYLCATSDPGGASTDTQYFGPGTRLTVL.

The chain links TRBV7-9 to TRBJ2-5. The CDR3 length is 13 residues. Germline V gives CDR1 SEHNR, CDR2 FQNEAQ (reference sequence). CDR3 protein: CASSLSIQETQYF.

The chain joins TRBV9 to TRBJ2-7; there is no DNA to check the TCRdb D call of TRBD1. The germline V gene encodes CDR1 SGDLS and CDR2 YYNGEE. The CDR3 has 16 residues. The CDR3 protein is CASSPSWGVPNYEQYF.

The CDR3 is CASSHLPGLAGGLTDTQYF. This chain joins TRBV4-2 and TRBJ2-3; the D call of TRBD2 rests on TCRdb alone, since no DNA is present to check it. Per germline, CDR1 LGHNA and CDR2 YNFKEQ. The CDR3 length is 19 residues.

The V gene is TRBV29-1, the J gene TRBJ1-1; the TRBD1 assignment by TCRdb is unverifiable without DNA. The V gene's germline CDR1 is SQVTM and CDR2 ANQGSEA. The CDR3 has 12 residues. The CDR3 is CSPSRGNTEAFF.

Its frequency marks this clonotype as medium-sized. This rearrangement joins TRBV12-3 or TRBV12-4 to TRBJ2-7; TCRdb indicates TRBD2, and absent DNA this call remains unverified. The CDR3 has 14 residues. CDR3 residues: CASSPGLAGYEQYF.

The gene calls are TRBV20-1 and TRBJ2-2; there is no DNA to check the TCRdb D call of TRBD1. The CDR3 extends over 14 amino acids. Per the germline V gene, CDR1 is DFQATT and CDR2 is SNEGSKA (reference sequence). CDR3 sequence: CSAPRGGVTGELFF.

Here the CDR3 reads CSVADNYGYTF. This rearrangement joins TRBV29-1 to TRBJ1-2. The CDR3 loop spans 11 amino acids. Germline values: CDR1 SQVTM, CDR2 ANQGSEA.

The J gene is TRBJ2-1, the V gene TRBV20-1; TCRdb's D call of TRBD2 is untestable without DNA. The CDR3 consists of 15 residues. Germline loops: CDR1 DFQATT, CDR2 SNEGSKA (reference sequence). CDR3 sequence reads: CSASSGTSSYNEQFF.

This chain connects TRBV7-9 to TRBJ1-4. Germline assignment: CDR1 SEHNR and CDR2 FQNEAQ (reference sequence). The CDR3 has 15 amino acids. CDR3 sequence reads: CASSLSWVTNEKLFF.

The chain links TRBV7-9 to TRBJ1-1; the TCRdb call, TRBD1, lacks DNA for checking. CDR3 length: 15 residues. CDR1 is SEHNR, CDR2 FQNEAQ, per germline (reference sequence). The CDR3 is CASSLVTSPGTEAFF.